This TCR beta chain appears in the sequencing data of a study of cytomegalovirus exposure and HLA in healthy donors. Notes on the study in general: A further, later analysis showed that HLA-associated TCR beta chains (compared with equally common others) were more clonally expanded. Analysis was carried out at a later point, and it linked a missense DCLRE1C variant to TCR beta V- and J-gene trimming.

As regards this clone: No antigen is known for it.

Amplification used 60 Vbeta primers and 13 Jbeta primers. Profiled with immunoSEQ multiplex PCR; TCRdb holds only in-frame clones, not every one. This table holds more than 150,000 clones, 75% to 85% found once. Germline CDR1 reads MRHNA; CDR2 reads SNTAGT. With 2 bases clipped from V and 1 base from J, the junction kept 6 bases outside the gene matches. This CDR3 has 16 amino acids. Sequenced input: PBMCs. This receptor was identified in a woman in her thirties in good health and CMV-seronegative. The V call is TRBV6-4, the J call TRBJ1-1; the match to TRBD1 covers 8 bases. The CDR3 sequence: CASSDRPGTGNTEAFF. In DNA form, the CDR3 reads TGTGCCAGCAGTGACCGTCCCGGGACAGGGAACACTGAAGCTTTCTTT.